This T cell receptor beta chain originates from a study of T cell repertoires in cytomegalovirus infection. Across the study: Shared public TCR beta signatures pointed to both CMV infection and a matching HLA type. Study results and limitations: Cumulative frequency (of public TCR beta family members) identified carriers of CMV plus the relevant HLA. Dominant in the ex vivo response were TCR beta clonotypes restricted by HLA-C and specific for CMV.

TCRdb passed the reads through MiXCR, listing each CDR3 protein once. The sample carries about 230,000 distinct CDR3 sequences, around 6.4% recorded once. The CDR3 runs 14 residues. V was trimmed by 3 bases and J by 1 base, leaving 9 bases between them. In germline, CDR1 is SGHTA, CDR2 FQGNSA. This clonotype has ten or more counts. As yet, its antigen is unknown. This chain joins TRBV7-2 and TRBJ2-5; tentative D call: TRBD1 (6 bases). Sequencing was done on a sample of PBMCs. The sequence came from a human donor in good health (CMV status not recorded). Some clones in this sample may be carry-over from other donors' samples. In nucleotides, the CDR3 is TGTGCCAGCAGCTTCCGGGACATCCAAGAGACCCAGTACTTC. Encoded protein: CASSFRDIQETQYF.